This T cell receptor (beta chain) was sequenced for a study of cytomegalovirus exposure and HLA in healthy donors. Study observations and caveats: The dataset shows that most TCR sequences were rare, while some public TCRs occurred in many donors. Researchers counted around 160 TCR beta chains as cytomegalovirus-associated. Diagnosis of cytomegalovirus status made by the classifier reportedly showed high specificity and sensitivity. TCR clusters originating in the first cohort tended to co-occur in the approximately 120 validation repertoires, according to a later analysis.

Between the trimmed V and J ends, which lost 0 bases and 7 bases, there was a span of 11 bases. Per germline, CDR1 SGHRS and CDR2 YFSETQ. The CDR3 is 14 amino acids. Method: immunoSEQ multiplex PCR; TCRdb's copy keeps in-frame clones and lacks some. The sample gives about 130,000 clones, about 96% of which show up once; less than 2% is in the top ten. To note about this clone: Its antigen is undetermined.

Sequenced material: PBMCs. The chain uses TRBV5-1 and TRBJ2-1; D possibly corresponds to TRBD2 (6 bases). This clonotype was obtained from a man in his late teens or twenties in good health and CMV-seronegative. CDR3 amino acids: CASSLVIAENEQFF. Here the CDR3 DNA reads TGCGCCAGCAGCTTGGTGATAGCGGAGAATGAGCAGTTCTTC.